The clone carrying this TCR beta chain was seen at least ten times. Germline V gene lookup returns CDR1 MNHEY and CDR2 SMNVEV (reference sequence). The CDR3 totals 14 residues. The V and J ends lost 0 bases and 7 bases respectively, with 12 bases between them. Individual TCR cDNA molecules each bore their own unique molecular identifier. Each CDR3 protein is one row after TCRdb ran MiXCR on the 5' RACE reads. Of about 23,000 distinct CDR3 sequences listed, over 7.5% were seen once; the top ten hold approximately 21%. The time point is: blood at routine non-recurrence follow-up after resection. Unsorted whole RNA of tumor, nontumor lung or frozen PBMC was sequenced. The entry originates in a study of spatial heterogeneity in lung cancer. Study background: Detection of beta-chain sequences consistently exceeded that of alpha-chain sequences.

This material consisted of PBMCs, taken at follow-up. This receptor was obtained from a male donor with early-stage non-small cell lung cancer. The chain employs TRBV27 and TRBJ1-1; a weak D match, TRBD1 (6 bases). The CDR3 here is CASSLSGGAIEAFF. The CDR3 DNA sequence: TGTGCCAGCAGTTTATCGGGGGGCGCCATTGAAGCTTTCTTT.